One sample yielded the 12 T cell receptor beta chains listed below, sequenced in a study of tumor and adjacent non-tumor tissue in lung cancer. A modified ARM-PCR protocol with three rounds of nested PCR amplified TCRbeta. TCRdb re-called the multiplex PCR reads through MiXCR, storing one row per CDR3 protein. The table includes about 200,000 distinct CDR3 sequences, 60% to 85% detected once. No cell sorting was done before RNA was extracted from the tissue. Sequencing used lung tumor tissue. The receptors originated from a man aged 60-69 years with non-small cell lung cancer.

The sample holds one count of this clonotype. This may come from a read error, since a much larger clone is one base off. This chain joins TRBV4-3 and TRBJ2-3, with D maybe TRBD2 (6 bases). CDR3 length equals 15 residues. Germline V gene data show CDR1 as LGHNA and CDR2 as YSLEER. With 0 bases removed from V and 5 bases from J, the gap between germline ends came to 12 bases. CDR3 sequence reads: CASSQELAGEDTQYF. The CDR3 DNA follows: TGCGCCAGCAGCCAAGAACTAGCCGGGGAAGATACGCAGTATTTT.

This clonotype was seen once. The rearrangement joins TRBV20-1 to TRBJ1-2, with TRBD1 as a possible D gene (5 bases). The V end was cut by 5 bases, the J end by 4 bases, with 11 bases between. CDR1 is DFQATT and CDR2 is SNEGSKA in the germline V gene (reference sequence). This CDR3 has 12 residues. The CDR3 loop is CSAGRQIYGYTF. CDR3 nucleotide sequence: TGCAGTGCTGGGCGACAGATCTATGGCTACACCTTC.

V gene TRBV11-2 combines with J gene TRBJ2-1; D gene uncertain. Germline loops: CDR1 SGHAT, CDR2 FQNNGV. The CDR3 is 13 residues long. The CDR3 here is CARSLGPYNEQFF. In DNA form, the CDR3 reads TGTGCTAGAAGCTTAGGGCCTTACAATGAGCAGTTCTTC.

This chain connects TRBV6-1 to TRBJ1-6, with D unresolved. The ends were cut back, 6 bases at V and 4 bases at J, with 7 bases in the middle. The CDR3 is made up of 13 amino acids. Per the germline V gene, CDR1 is MNHNS and CDR2 is SASEGT. The CDR3 region is CASSWDYNSPLHF. The CDR3 DNA reads as TGTGCCAGCAGCTGGGATTATAATTCACCCCTCCACTTT.

In regard to this clonotype: Since the CDR3 does not end with the conserved phenylalanine or tryptophan, this likely comes from a read error. The CDR3 sequence: CASTLVSTDVQYC. DNA for the CDR3: TGTGCCAGCACCCTCGTTAGCACAGATGTACAGTATTGT. The chain uses TRBV12-3 or TRBV12-4 and TRBJ2-3; D call uncertain. Trimming pared 7 bases from V and 12 bases from J, leaving 20 bases between. The CDR3 length is 13 residues.

This clonotype was observed a handful of times. The chain combines TRBV28 with TRBJ1-1; D ambiguous. Trimming pared 6 bases from V and 5 bases from J, leaving 13 bases between. This CDR3 spans 13 amino acids. Germline V gives CDR1 MDHEN, CDR2 SYDVKM. The CDR3 reads CASRGGGTTEAFF. Here the CDR3 DNA reads TGTGCCAGCAGGGGAGGCGGAACAACTGAAGCTTTCTTT. Variable domain in full (rest from reference TRBV28 and TRBJ1-1): DVKVTQSSRYLVKRTGEKVFLECVQDMDHENMFWYRQDPGLGLRLIYFSYDVKMKEKGDIPEGYSVSREKKERFSLILESASTNQTSMYLCASRGGGTTEAFFGQGTRLTVV.

This sequence joins TRBV29-1 and TRBJ2-3; D uncertain. The CDR3 is 12 amino acids. Germline CDR1 and CDR2: SQVTM and ANQGSEA. V lost 7 bases and J lost 0, with 8 bases in between. This chain's CDR3 is CSARGSTDTQYF. The CDR3 DNA reads as TGCAGCGCTAGAGGAAGCACAGATACGCAGTATTTT.

V gene TRBV12-3 or TRBV12-4 combines with J gene TRBJ1-3; 8 bases align to TRBD1. The CDR3 is 17 residues long. J was trimmed by 0 bases and V by 5 bases; bases with no gene match: 9. The DNA of the CDR3 is TGTGCCAGCAGTCGAATCGGGACAGGATACTCTGGAAACACCATATATTTT. Its protein product is CASSRIGTGYSGNTIYF.

Comments on this clonotype: It may be a read error: a sequence one base away is much more abundant. V usage is TRBV12-3 or TRBV12-4 and J usage is TRBJ1-2, with D perhaps matching TRBD1 (6 bases). CDR3 length: 14 amino acids. Deletions cut 7 bases from V and 8 bases from J, with 20 bases between. CDR3: CASNLFRGTFGYTF. As DNA, the CDR3 is TGTGCCAGCAACTTGTTCAGGGGTACCTTCGGCTACACCTTC.

The J gene is TRBJ2-1, the V gene TRBV5-1; unclear D gene. With 0 bases removed from V and 3 bases from J, the gap between germline ends came to 7 bases. Germline V gene data show CDR1 as SGHRS and CDR2 as YFSETQ. The CDR3 runs to 14 residues. The CDR3 bases are TGCGCCAGCAGCTTGGTCGTCAACTACAATGAGCAGTTCTTC. Protein sequence: CASSLVVNYNEQFF.

Note on this clonotype: This may come from a read error, since a much larger clone is one base off. V gene TRBV12-3 or TRBV12-4 combines with J gene TRBJ1-6; weak D call: TRBD1 (5 bases). The CDR3 runs to 16 residues. In DNA, the CDR3 is TGTGCCAGCAGATATGGCAGGGCGATGAATAATTCACCCCTCCGCTTT. Translating it yields CASRYGRAMNNSPLRF.

The rearrangement links TRBV12-3 or TRBV12-4 to TRBJ2-1, with D maybe TRBD2 (7 bases). V gave up 5 bases and J gave up 7 bases, with 18 bases separating them. The CDR3 runs 15 residues. The CDR3 here is CASSGLVGALNEQFF. The CDR3 DNA follows: TGTGCCAGCAGTGGACTAGTGGGGGCCCTGAATGAGCAGTTCTTC.